This TCR beta chain was obtained from a study of cytomegalovirus exposure and HLA in healthy donors (dated by TCRdb to between 2016 and 2019). For the study in its entirety: An earlier analysis of approximately 640 of the donors reported 276 Gb of sequence data and around 120 million unique TCR beta sequences from approximately 180 million T cells. The aim of the study was to test whether cataloging public T cell receptors could identify signatures of past pathogen exposure. Of the roughly 410 genotyped donors, 75% to 85% were placed in the genetic ancestry cluster associated with self-reported Caucasian donors. The later analysis used no new phenotypic data to find candidate immune exposures, relying instead on TCR beta sequences and their occurrence across donors. Several DR-DQ haplotypes were treated as single units for association and clustering because of strong linkage in the cohort. A later analysis re-analyzed previously published TCR beta repertoires from 650 to 800 donors and added high-resolution HLA genotyping to study TCR occurrence patterns. About 300 gigabases of sequencing data and around 87 million unique TCR sequences were included in an early release covering roughly 600 HLA-typed donors. Using immunosequencing, the study profiled T cell repertoires from 550 to 750 subjects and related those repertoires to cytomegalovirus serostatus. The number of typed donors differed by locus: roughly 620-630 for A, B, C, DRB1 and DQB1; 500 to 550 for DQA1; 606 for DPA1; and approximately 450 for DPB1. All discovery cohort repertoires had been generated on a single sequencing platform. HLA typing covered class I and class II loci at four-digit resolution. Across 300 to 400 genotyped donors of the cohort, an average of about 220,000 unique TCR beta nucleotide sequences per donor were sequenced, and approximately 17% of those sequences were non-productive. A later genetic analysis used genome-wide SNP genotypes for about three fifths of the 666 donors, treating that subset as a discovery cohort. Donor age, sex, ethnicity and CMV serostatus were compiled together with the repertoire data. An earlier analysis of a few hundred of the donors applied high-throughput TCR beta sequencing to assess whether each TCR beta V gene segment acted as functional or pseudogenic. A separate validation cohort of some 130 different subjects was used in addition to the roughly 700-subject first cohort. To predict cytomegalovirus infection status, the study combined high-throughput TCR immunosequencing, statistical association of individual TCRs with disease status, and machine learning. What the research found in general, with its limitations: When HLA alleles, especially DR and DQ, strongly co-occurred, TCR associations were difficult to assign to individual alleles. According to the authors, the approach could potentially be generalized to other disease states and immunological phenotypes. At a false discovery rate of 0.05, a later analysis linked 16,951 TCR beta sequences to specific HLA alleles. A later genetic analysis reported fewer N-insertions in productive TCRs among donors in an Asian-associated ancestry cluster than the 666-donor mean. In an earlier analysis of fewer than 700 of the donors, most TCR beta V segments appeared in productive rearrangements about 87% or about 30% of the time, broadly matching IMGT annotations. In a later genetic analysis, a missense DCLRE1C variant was associated with V-gene and J-gene trimming of TCR beta chains, and the association was replicated in an independent cohort. A further reported finding was that TCR beta sequences accurately predicted the HLA-A and HLA-B alleles for most subjects in the first cohort. The classifier was reported to diagnose cytomegalovirus status with high specificity and sensitivity in both the original and validation cohorts. The only immune exposure information available for the cohort was CMV serostatus. Some IMGT-functional V segments, including TRBV6-2 and TRBV6-3, could not be distinguished by the 87-base-pair reads and were therefore excluded. Because counts were too low, 15 to 20 rarely observed V segments, including chromosome 9 orphons, were excluded from the earlier analysis of under 650 of the donors. According to a later analysis, parvovirus B19, influenza, CMV and Epstein-Barr virus appeared linked to several top co-occurrence clusters. In a later analysis, the rate of TCR association differed among HLA loci, with DRB1 alleles having the most associated TCRs and HLA-C alleles having the fewest. In vitro tests confirmed that a few of the cytomegalovirus-associated TCR beta chains recognize cytomegalovirus antigens. Sequencing depth was assumed to be roughly uniform across donors in the presence/absence analyses, though that assumption may not hold. Because some donors lacked HLA typing at each locus, the association tests relied only on the typed subset. According to a later analysis, most CMV-associated TCR beta chains appeared to be HLA-restricted, and the HLA associations seemed to be driven largely by CMV exposure. Most TCR sequences were observed very rarely across donors, whereas some public TCRs were present in many individuals. The study gave a list of 150 to 200 TCR beta chains associated with cytomegalovirus. The cohort was sequenced for TCR beta chains only, and without alpha or paired-chain data the features that could be detected were limited. A later analysis found that HLA-associated TCR beta chains were more clonally expanded and had lower generation probabilities than equally common non-associated chains. A group of highly shared sequence variants was considered likely to be a technical artifact of the sequencing pipeline. Correlated functional status among segregating V segments might reflect linkage disequilibrium, but an unknown experimental factor could not be ruled out.

From the germline V gene (reference sequence), CDR1 is GTSNPN and CDR2 is SVGIG. V lost 6 bases and J lost 4 bases; the stretch between them is 12 bases long. The CDR3 has 12 amino acids, counting the end cysteine and phenylalanine. Only the CDR3 DNA is retained, 36 bases long and in frame from the first base. Library preparation used the immunoSEQ multiplex PCR assay. For the multiplex PCR, a mixture combining 60 forward primers for TCR Vbeta segments and 13 reverse primers for TCR Jbeta segments was used. A multiplex PCR assay on genomic DNA amplified the CDR3 region of rearranged TCR beta genes. Amplified TCR beta libraries were sequenced as 87-base-pair reads on the Illumina HiSeq System. In the original analysis: In a later analysis, approximately 74 million unique TCR beta chains were counted across the 690 or so repertoires, and roughly 11 million of these chains were shared by at least two donors. To remove PCR and sequencing errors, raw reads were error-corrected and collapsed into unique sequences using a nearest-neighbor algorithm that merged closely related sequences. Alignment of CDR3 sequences to IMGT reference sequences was used to assign V, D and J gene segments. For a sequence to be retained, a match of at least six nucleotides was required to both a V gene segment and a J gene segment. Rearrangements were called productive when the CDR3 lacked stop codons and stayed in frame with V and J; all others were non-productive. Following IMGT convention, CDR3 was defined as the stretch from the second conserved V-encoded cysteine to the conserved J-encoded phenylalanine. Sequences without an unambiguous match to a single V gene segment were excluded from the earlier analysis of almost 600 of the donors. An earlier analysis of a few hundred of the donors called V segments functional above 56.7% productive rearrangements and segregating when the between-donor standard deviation exceeded 5%. To diagnose cytomegalovirus status from the catalog of TCR beta chain sequences, a statistical classification framework was built. In a later analysis, TCR nucleotide sequences were compared against IMGT/GENE-DB human TR gene sequences so that V and J genes could be assigned. In a later analysis, CDR3 sequences and most-parsimonious VDJ recombination scenarios were assigned using the TCRdist pipeline. In a later analysis, each TCR beta chain was defined by its CDR3 amino acid sequence together with its V-gene family, and reads without a unique V-gene family were excluded. A later analysis removed several hundred highly shared, low-generation-probability nucleotide sequences to deal with suspected cross-contamination and a sequencing artifact. For each public chain, a later analysis derived a clonal expansion index from normalized ranks of inferred template counts within each repertoire. In a later analysis, generation probabilities were computed with a VDJ recombination model fitted to out-of-frame rearrangements, and the resulting probabilities were checked against IGoR. A later analysis scored TCR-TCR, TCR-HLA and TCR-CMV co-occurrence with hypergeometric tests, applying a repertoire-size bias correction to TCR pairs. False discovery rates were estimated in a later analysis by permuting HLA or CMV assignments 20 times. A later analysis grouped co-occurring TCRs with DBSCAN, adding TCRdist sequence similarity when clustering within HLA-allele-positive subsets. Co-occurrence clustering excluded repertoires with fewer than 30,000 or more than 120,000 public chains, plus five with anomalous nucleotide sharing. TCRdb took over this immuneACCESS table, retaining in-frame rearrangements with V and J assigned. Such tables are incomplete; in checked studies, under half of the missing clones stem from an unresolved V gene, and the remainder is unexplained. V, J and clone size are those of that table, while D and trimming were read from the DNA. In this sample the table shows approximately 220,000 clones, 75% to 80% of which occur a single time. Roughly 1.9% of the sample is taken by the ten largest.

The cohort was made up of about 670 healthy bone marrow donors. All cohort members were sampled while nominally healthy, although unrecorded immune exposures were likely present. The donor tested CMV seronegative, placing the donor among the 350 to 400 seronegative members of the cohort. A peripheral blood sample was collected from each donor, and TCR beta sequencing was performed on peripheral blood mononuclear cells. Genomic DNA was extracted from the blood cell samples with the Qiagen DNeasy Blood Extraction Kit. As for this clone: Its antigen target is currently unknown. No much larger clone is present one base from it, and per-base qualities are unavailable.

This sequence uses TRBV30 and TRBJ1-2; the D gene is unclear. The sequenced sample was PBMCs. The TCR sequence derives from a man aged 18 to 35 in good health and CMV-seronegative. The CDR3 here reads CACLDSGYGYTF. The base sequence is TGTGCCTGCCTAGACTCTGGCTATGGCTACACCTTC.